One and the same sample provided the 10 T cell receptor beta chains below, sequenced in a study of cytomegalovirus exposure and HLA in healthy donors. The PCR was carried out with 60 Vbeta primers and 13 Jbeta primers. The table came from immunoSEQ multiplex PCR; TCRdb's copy has only in-frame clones and leaves some out. The sample has roughly 180,000 clones, 70% to 90% seen once. The sample comprised PBMCs. The source is a woman between 18 and 29 years old in good health and CMV-seropositive.

The chain carries TRBV6-1 and TRBJ1-4, with 11 bases matching TRBD1. Germline-derived CDR1 and CDR2 are MNHNS and SASEGT. Trimming cost V 6 bases and J 17 bases; bases outside gene matches: 14. The CDR3 has 14 amino acids. For the CDR3, the DNA is TGTGCCAGCAGGATGGACAGGGGGCAAACCGAGGGATTTTTT. It is translated as CASRMDRGQTEGFF.

This CDR3 is CASSYELAPETQYF. The CDR3 bases are TGTGCCAGCAGTTACGAACTAGCTCCAGAGACCCAGTACTTC. The chain joins TRBV6-5 to TRBJ2-5, with a weak D call TRBD2 (6 bases). CDR1 and CDR2 (germline): MNHEY, SVGAGI. The CDR3 totals 14 residues. V shed 2 bases and J shed 4 bases, with 11 bases lying between them.

This clone was counted a single time. The CDR3: CASSPTGGHSPLHF. CDR3 sequence (DNA): TGTGCCAGCAGCCCGACAGGGGGACATTCACCCCTCCACTTT. The rearrangement uses TRBV5-6 and TRBJ1-6; TRBD1 matches at 9 bases. The CDR3 length is 14 residues. Germline V CDR1 and CDR2: SGHDT, YYEEEE. The V segment lost 4 bases and the J segment 8 bases; nucleotides outside the gene matches: 4.

This clone has more than one count but fewer than ten. Within the sample, other DNA sequences also encode this same CDR3. J is TRBJ2-1 and V is TRBV7-9; possibly TRBD1 for D (5 bases). From germline, CDR1 is SEHNR and CDR2 FQNEAQ (reference sequence). The V and J ends lost 1 base and 1 base respectively, with 11 bases between them. The CDR3 runs to 16 residues. For the CDR3, the DNA is TGTGCCAGCAGCTTAGTAAGGGGATTTTCCTACAATGAGCAGTTCTTC. Translating gives CASSLVRGFSYNEQFF. The whole variable domain, filled in from reference TRBV7-9 and TRBJ2-1, reads DTGVSQNPRHKITKRGQNVTFRCDPISEHNRLYWYRQTLGQGPEFLTYFQNEAQLEKSRLLSDRFSAERPKGSFSTLEIQRTEQGDSAMYLCASSLVRGFSYNEQFFGPGTRLTVL.

The J gene is TRBJ1-6, the V gene TRBV19; D call uncertain. V was cut by 5 bases and J by 5 bases, with 10 bases left in between. Germline V CDR1 and CDR2: LNHDA, SQIVND (reference sequence). CDR3 size: 14 residues. The DNA for the CDR3 is TGTGCCAGTAGTCTTGCGGTCCATAATTCACCCCTCCACTTT. This sequence encodes CASSLAVHNSPLHF.

The chain carries TRBV21-1 and TRBJ1-5; the D call in the table, TRBD1, was not verified against the DNA. TRBV21-1 is flagged as a pseudogene. The CDR3 is 15 amino acids. CDR3 sequence: CASGDRTLSNQPQHF. DNA for the CDR3: TGTGCCAGCGGGGACAGGACACTAAGCAATCAGCCCCAGCATTTT.

J is TRBJ2-3 and V is TRBV9, with TRBD2 identical over 9 bases. The V and J ends lost 4 bases and 4 bases, in that order; junction bases with no gene match: 10. The CDR3 sequence is 16 residues long. Germline CDR1 reads SGDLS; CDR2 reads YYNGEE. The CDR3 region has the DNA TGTGCCAGCAGCCACAACTGGGGCGGGGGGGCAGATACGCAGTATTTT. This sequence encodes CASSHNWGGGADTQYF.

This clone was picked up a small number of times. This chain joins TRBV9 and TRBJ2-1; 7 nucleotides line up with TRBD2. Germline lookup yields CDR1 SGDLS and CDR2 YYNGEE. J lost 7 bases, V lost 3 bases, and 10 bases had no gene match. The CDR3 is 15 residues long. In nucleotides, the CDR3 is TGTGCCAGCAGCGAATGGGGGGGGTCCCTTAATGAGCAGTTCTTC. Residues: CASSEWGGSLNEQFF.

This chain joins TRBV25-1 and TRBJ1-2, with 9 bases matching TRBD1. Germline CDR1 and CDR2: MGHDK and SYGVNS. J gave up 8 bases and V 6 bases, and 10 bases lay outside the gene matches. The length of the CDR3 is 14 residues. The CDR3 DNA reads as TGTGCCAGCAGCCAACCGGGACAGGGAGGCGGCTACACCTTC. Translated: CASSQPGQGGGYTF.

The rearrangement links TRBV19 to TRBJ1-3; no clear D. V gave up 11 bases and J gave up 2 bases, with 10 bases separating them. CDR3 length equals 12 residues. Germline V gene data show CDR1 as LNHDA and CDR2 as SQIVND (reference sequence). CDR3 sequence: CAAGGTGNTIYF. The CDR3 DNA reads as TGTGCCGCTGGAGGGACTGGAAACACCATATATTTT. Filled out from reference TRBV19 and TRBJ1-3, the complete variable domain reads DGGITQSPKYLFRKEGQNVTLSCEQNLNHDAMYWYRQDPGQGLRLIYYSQIVNDFQKGDIAEGYSVSREKKESFPLTVTSAQKNPTAFYLCAAGGTGNTIYFGEGSWLTVV.